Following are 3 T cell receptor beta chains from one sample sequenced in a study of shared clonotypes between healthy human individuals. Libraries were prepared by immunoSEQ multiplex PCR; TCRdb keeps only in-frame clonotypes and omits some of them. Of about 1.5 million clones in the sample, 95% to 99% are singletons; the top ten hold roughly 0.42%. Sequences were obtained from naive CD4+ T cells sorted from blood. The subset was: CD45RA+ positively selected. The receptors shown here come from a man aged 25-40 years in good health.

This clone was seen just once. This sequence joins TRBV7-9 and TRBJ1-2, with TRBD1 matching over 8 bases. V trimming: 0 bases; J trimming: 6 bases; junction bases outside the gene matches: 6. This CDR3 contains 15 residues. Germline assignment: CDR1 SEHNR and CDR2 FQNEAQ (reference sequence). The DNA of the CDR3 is TGTGCCAGCAGCTTAGCCCTGATGACAGGGGATGGCTACACCTTC. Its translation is CASSLALMTGDGYTF.

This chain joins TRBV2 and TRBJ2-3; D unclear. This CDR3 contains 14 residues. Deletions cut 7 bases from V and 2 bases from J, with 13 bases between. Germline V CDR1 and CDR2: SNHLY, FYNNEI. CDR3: CASKVNIYTDTQYF. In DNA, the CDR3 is TGTGCCAGCAAGGTTAATATCTACACAGATACGCAGTATTTT. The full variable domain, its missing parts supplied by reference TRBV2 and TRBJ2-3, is EPEVTQTPSHQVTQMGQEVILRCVPISNHLYFYWYRQILGQKVEFLVSFYNNEISEKSEIFDDQFSVERPDGSNFTLKIRSTKLEDSAMYFCASKVNIYTDTQYFGPGTRLTVL.

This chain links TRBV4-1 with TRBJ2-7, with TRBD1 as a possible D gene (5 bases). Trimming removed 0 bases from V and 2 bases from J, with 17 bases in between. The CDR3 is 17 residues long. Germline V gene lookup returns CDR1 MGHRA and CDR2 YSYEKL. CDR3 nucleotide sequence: TGCGCCAGCAGCCAAGATCCCCGGACATTAGGGACCTACGAGCAGTACTTC. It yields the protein CASSQDPRTLGTYEQYF.